This note documents a single TCR beta chain sequence. Some clones are missing from TCRdb's copy, which holds only in-frame ones; the method was immunoSEQ multiplex PCR. The table shows approximately 480,000 clones, with roughly nine tenths occurring only once. J was trimmed by 2 bases and V by 0 bases; bases with no gene match: 11. This CDR3 is built from 19 residues. Either two negative PCRs, clearance, or symptom resolution qualified Cohort 3 donors as recovered. These data belong to a study of blood T cell repertoires in COVID-19. Overall study: PBMCs, B-cell-depleted T cells, or T cells were the source of the cDNA or gDNA that made up the material.

Sequenced: PBMCs or T cells enriched from blood (not recorded which). The genes are TRBV5-3 and TRBJ1-5; TRBD1 aligns across 10 bases. TRBV5-3 is classed as an ORF, of uncertain function. This clonotype originated in a woman aged 18-29 years who had recovered from COVID-19. Here the CDR3 reads CARSLEGTGDERCNQPQHF. CDR3 DNA: TGTGCCAGAAGCTTGGAAGGGACAGGGGACGAAAGGTGCAATCAGCCCCAGCATTTT.